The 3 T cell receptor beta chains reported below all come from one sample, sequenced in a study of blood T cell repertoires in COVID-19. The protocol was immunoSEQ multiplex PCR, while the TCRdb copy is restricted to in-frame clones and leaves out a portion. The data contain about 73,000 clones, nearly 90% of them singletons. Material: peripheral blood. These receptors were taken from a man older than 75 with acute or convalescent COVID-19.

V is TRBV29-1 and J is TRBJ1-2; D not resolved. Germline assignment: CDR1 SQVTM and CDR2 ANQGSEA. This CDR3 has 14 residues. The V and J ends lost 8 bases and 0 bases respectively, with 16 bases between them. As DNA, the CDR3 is TGCAGCCTGGATACGGGAGTAGCTAACTATGGCTACACCTTC. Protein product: CSLDTGVANYGYTF.

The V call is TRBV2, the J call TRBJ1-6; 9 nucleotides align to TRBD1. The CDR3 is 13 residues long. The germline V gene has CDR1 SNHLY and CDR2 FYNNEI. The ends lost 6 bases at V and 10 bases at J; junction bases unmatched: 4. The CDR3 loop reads CASRTGGNSPLHF. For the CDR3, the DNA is TGTGCCAGCAGGACAGGGGGAAACTCACCCCTCCACTTT.

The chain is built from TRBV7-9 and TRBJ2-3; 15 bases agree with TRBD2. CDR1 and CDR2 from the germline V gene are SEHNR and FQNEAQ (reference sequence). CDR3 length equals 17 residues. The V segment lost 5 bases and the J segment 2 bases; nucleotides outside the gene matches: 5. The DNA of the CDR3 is TGTGCCAGCAGCAGGGGACTAGCGGGGGGTTCCACAGATACGCAGTATTTT. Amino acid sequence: CASSRGLAGGSTDTQYF.